This entry concerns a single TCR beta chain. Its specific antigen is unknown. Within one base of it there is no much larger clone, and no base qualities were kept. This record comes from a study of a mutant IDH1 vaccine in newly diagnosed glioma (dated by TCRdb to the early 2020s). Looking at the study overall: Of the approximately 35 treated patients, approximately 62% were male and approximately 38% were female, and a mean age of 40.4 years was recorded. Before enrollment, most patients had been given radiochemotherapy with temozolomide as standard therapy, while the rest had received either radiotherapy alone or temozolomide alone. Peripheral blood samples were drawn at six visits, namely V03 (baseline), V05, V07, V10, V12 and V13. Longitudinal TCRB deep sequencing was performed for 20 to 25 treated patients wherever samples were available for exploratory analyses.

Paper-wide results and their limitations: Changes in the top peripheral T cell clonotypes picked up by TCRB sequencing did not appear to be linked to pseudoprogression. It was noted by the authors that analyses of patient blood samples could not be reproduced owing to sample limitations. Availability determined which PBMC samples were chosen for TCRB deep sequencing. Across multiple MHC alleles, vaccine-induced immune responses were seen in around 93% of patients.

The time point label, as the study defines it: baseline, week 1 (first vaccination visit). Read against the paper, the sample's treatment or condition label means: pre-vaccination baseline after standard-of-care therapy. Donors had newly diagnosed WHO grade 3 or 4 IDH1-mutant astrocytomas with loss of nuclear ATRX. The samples were drawn from NOA16, a multicentre, single-arm, open-label phase I trial in Germany that tested a mutant IDH1 peptide vaccine in humans for the first time. Visit V03 blood draws served as the baseline sample for immunogenicity testing. The DNeasy Blood and Tissue Kit was used to extract genomic DNA from EDTA blood for TCRB sequencing. The receptor library was made with the immunoSEQ multiplex PCR assay. Rearranged TCR beta chain sequences were amplified with the hsTCRB Kit following the manufacturer's protocol. TCRB libraries were sequenced on an Illumina MiSeq. From the authors' description of their analysis: Demultiplexing, trimming and gene mapping were performed with the kit vendor's proprietary platform. TCRdb's version of the immuneACCESS table is confined to in-frame rearrangements and falls short of the full clone set. An unresolved V gene accounts for under half of the shortfall where checked; the remainder is of unknown origin. Clone size and V and J calls were adopted from that table, with D and trimming inferred from the DNA. Counted in this sample were 30,000 or so clones; roughly 80% of them appeared once. Of the sample, about 21% falls within the top ten clones.

The sample here was PBMCs, taken from a glioma patient treated with radiotherapy, temozolomide or both. The TCR was taken from a man in his thirties or forties with glioma.

In nucleotides, the sequence is TGTGCCATCAGTGATATCGACCTGAACGGGGAGCTGTTTTTT. This yields the protein CAISDIDLNGELFF. Recombination connected TRBV10-3 to TRBJ2-2; too little of a D gene remains to name it. From its cysteine to its phenylalanine, the CDR3 spans 14 amino acids. Only the CDR3 region is kept as DNA, spanning 42 bases read in frame from base 1. As encoded in the germline V gene, CDR1 is ENHRY while CDR2 is SYGVKD. Relative to germline, V is 3 bases shorter and J is 7 bases shorter, with 12 bases between their ends.